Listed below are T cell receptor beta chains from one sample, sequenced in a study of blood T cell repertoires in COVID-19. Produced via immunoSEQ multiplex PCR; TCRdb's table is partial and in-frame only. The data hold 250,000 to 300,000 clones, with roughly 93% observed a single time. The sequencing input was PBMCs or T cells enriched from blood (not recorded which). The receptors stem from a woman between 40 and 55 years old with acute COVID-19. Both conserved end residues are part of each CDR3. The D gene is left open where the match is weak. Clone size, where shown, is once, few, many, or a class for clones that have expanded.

CDR3nt: TGTGCCAGCTCACCGCGACAGGGAGACTACTCCTACGAGCAGTACTTC; CDR3aa: CASSPRQGDYSYEQYF; d_gene: TRBD1; abundance: once; v_gene: TRBV18; len: 16; j_gene: TRBJ2-7
CDR3nt: TGTGCCAGTAGTATTGAACAGGGCTACGAGCAGTACTTC; CDR3aa: CASSIEQGYEQYF; d_gene: -; abundance: -; v_gene: TRBV19; len: 13; j_gene: TRBJ2-7
CDR3nt: TGTGCCAGCAGTGAAGTCCTGAGAAACACCGGGGAGCTGTTTTTT; CDR3aa: CASSEVLRNTGELFF; d_gene: -; abundance: -; v_gene: TRBV6-1; len: 15; j_gene: TRBJ2-2
CDR3nt: TGTGCCAGCAGCTTCCAGGGGCGAGGGGATCAGCCCCAGCATTTT; CDR3aa: CASSFQGRGDQPQHF; d_gene: -; abundance: -; v_gene: TRBV7-9; len: 15; j_gene: TRBJ1-5
CDR3nt: TGTGCCAGCAGCTTGGAAGGCACTAAGACAGATACGCAGTATTTT; CDR3aa: CASSLEGTKTDTQYF; d_gene: -; abundance: -; v_gene: TRBV5-5; len: 15; j_gene: TRBJ2-3
CDR3nt: TGTGCCAGCAGCGGCAGGGGGCTAGCCAAAAACATTCAGTACTTC; CDR3aa: CASSGRGLAKNIQYF; d_gene: TRBD1; abundance: once; v_gene: TRBV5-8; len: 15; j_gene: TRBJ2-4
CDR3nt: TGTGCCAGCTCACCACGAGACAGGGGGCGAGAGACCCAGTACTTC; CDR3aa: CASSPRDRGRETQYF; d_gene: TRBD1; abundance: once; v_gene: TRBV18; len: 15; j_gene: TRBJ2-5
CDR3nt: TGCGCCACCTCCTGGACTAGCGGGAGGGCAACGAATGAGCAGTTCTTC; CDR3aa: CATSWTSGRATNEQFF; d_gene: TRBD2; abundance: -; v_gene: TRBV5-1; len: 16; j_gene: TRBJ2-1
CDR3nt: TGTGCCAGCAGTGAACTTAGAGAAGCCAATGAGCAGTTCTTC; CDR3aa: CASSELREANEQFF; d_gene: -; abundance: -; v_gene: TRBV2; len: 14; j_gene: TRBJ2-1
CDR3nt: TGTGCCAGTAGTCGAATGGGACTTTTGAACACTGAAGCTTTCTTT; CDR3aa: CASSRMGLLNTEAFF; d_gene: -; abundance: once; v_gene: TRBV19; len: 15; j_gene: TRBJ1-1
CDR3nt: TGTGCCAGCAGCTTAGTGTCTAGCGGGGCCGAGACCCAGTACTTC; CDR3aa: CASSLVSSGAETQYF; d_gene: TRBD2; abundance: -; v_gene: TRBV7-6; len: 15; j_gene: TRBJ2-5
CDR3nt: TGTGCCAGCAGCCAAGCGTACAGGTTCCCTTATGGCTACACCTTC; CDR3aa: CASSQAYRFPYGYTF; d_gene: -; abundance: -; v_gene: TRBV3-1/TRBV3-2; len: 15; j_gene: TRBJ1-2
CDR3nt: TGTGCCAGCAATAGGGACAGGGAGAATTCACCCCTCCACTTT; CDR3aa: CASNRDRENSPLHF; d_gene: TRBD1; abundance: -; v_gene: TRBV6-5; len: 14; j_gene: TRBJ1-6
CDR3nt: TGTGCCAGAAGCTTGGCCCTAGCGGGAGGACCGAACACCGGGGAGCTGTTTTTT; CDR3aa: CARSLALAGGPNTGELFF; d_gene: TRBD2; abundance: once; v_gene: TRBV5-3; len: 18; j_gene: TRBJ2-2
CDR3nt: TGCACCAGCAGCCAAGGGGGGCACAAATCCCCCCCACATAATTCACCCCTCCACTTT; CDR3aa: CTSSQGGHKSPPHNSPLHF; d_gene: -; abundance: -; v_gene: TRBV1; len: 19; j_gene: TRBJ1-6
CDR3nt: TGTGCCAGTAGTTTTGGAGGTAATTCACCCCTCCACTTT; CDR3aa: CASSFGGNSPLHF; d_gene: -; abundance: -; v_gene: TRBV19; len: 13; j_gene: TRBJ1-6
CDR3nt: TGTGCCTGGGGAGCCCGCTGGAACTACGAAAAAGAGACCCAGTACTTC; CDR3aa: CAWGARWNYEKETQYF; d_gene: -; abundance: -; v_gene: TRBV30; len: 16; j_gene: TRBJ2-5
CDR3nt: TGTGCCACCAGCAGAATTGGACAGCGACCGGCCGGGGAGCTGTTTTTT; CDR3aa: CATSRIGQRPAGELFF; d_gene: -; abundance: -; v_gene: TRBV15; len: 16; j_gene: TRBJ2-2
CDR3nt: TGTGCCAGCAGCCAAGATGTACTAGCGGATAGCACAGATACGCAGTATTTT; CDR3aa: CASSQDVLADSTDTQYF; d_gene: TRBD2; abundance: -; v_gene: TRBV3-1/TRBV3-2; len: 17; j_gene: TRBJ2-3
CDR3nt: TGTGCCAGAAAGGACAGGGCGCCCTCTAATTCACCCCTCCACTTT; CDR3aa: CARKDRAPSNSPLHF; d_gene: TRBD1; abundance: -; v_gene: TRBV6-4; len: 15; j_gene: TRBJ1-6
CDR3nt: TGTGCCAGCAGCCCCAGGACAGGGAGATATAATTCACCCCTCCACTTT; CDR3aa: CASSPRTGRYNSPLHF; d_gene: TRBD1; abundance: -; v_gene: TRBV13; len: 16; j_gene: TRBJ1-6
CDR3nt: TGTGCCAGCACCGTCGGGGTATGGGGCGAGCAGTACTTC; CDR3aa: CASTVGVWGEQYF; d_gene: -; abundance: -; v_gene: TRBV18; len: 13; j_gene: TRBJ2-7
CDR3nt: TGTGCCAGCACCCCGGGGGGGCCTTTTAATGAAAAACTGTTTTTT; CDR3aa: CASTPGGPFNEKLFF; d_gene: -; abundance: -; v_gene: TRBV28; len: 15; j_gene: TRBJ1-4
CDR3nt: TGTGCCAGCAGTGAAGGCAGGGGGCATAACTATGGCTACACCTTC; CDR3aa: CASSEGRGHNYGYTF; d_gene: TRBD1; abundance: -; v_gene: TRBV6-1; len: 15; j_gene: TRBJ1-2
CDR3nt: TGTGCCACCAGTGATATTTACTCCATAACGCAGTATTTT; CDR3aa: CATSDIYSITQYF; d_gene: -; abundance: -; v_gene: TRBV24-1; len: 13; j_gene: TRBJ2-3
CDR3nt: TGTGCCAGCAGCTTAGCTTCGGGTTTACCTTACAATGAGCAGTTCTTC; CDR3aa: CASSLASGLPYNEQFF; d_gene: -; abundance: once; v_gene: TRBV7-6; len: 16; j_gene: TRBJ2-1
CDR3nt: TGTGCCAGCAGCTTCACAGGGAGCTCCTACAATGAGCAGTTCTTC; CDR3aa: CASSFTGSSYNEQFF; d_gene: -; abundance: -; v_gene: TRBV5-5; len: 15; j_gene: TRBJ2-1
CDR3nt: TGCAGCGTTGATTATCAGGCAGAGACCCAGTACTTC; CDR3aa: CSVDYQAETQYF; d_gene: -; abundance: -; v_gene: TRBV29-1; len: 12; j_gene: TRBJ2-5
CDR3nt: TGTGCCAGCAGCCAAGTGGACAGATTTAATGAAAAACTGTTTTTT; CDR3aa: CASSQVDRFNEKLFF; d_gene: -; abundance: -; v_gene: TRBV3-1/TRBV3-2; len: 15; j_gene: TRBJ1-4
CDR3nt: TGTGCCAGCAGTTCTCTACTATTTAGCTCCTACGAGCAGTACTTC; CDR3aa: CASSSLLFSSYEQYF; d_gene: -; abundance: -; v_gene: TRBV27; len: 15; j_gene: TRBJ2-7
CDR3nt: TGTGCCAGCAGCGTAGGGCCCCCTCACAATGAGCAGTTCTTC; CDR3aa: CASSVGPPHNEQFF; d_gene: -; abundance: once; v_gene: TRBV9; len: 14; j_gene: TRBJ2-1
CDR3nt: TGTGCCAGCTCACCCACAGGGGTGCACGAGCAGTACTTC; CDR3aa: CASSPTGVHEQYF; d_gene: TRBD1; abundance: -; v_gene: TRBV18; len: 13; j_gene: TRBJ2-7
CDR3nt: TGTGCCACCAGCAGAGATCTGATGTTACTAGCTAATGAAAAACTGTTTTTT; CDR3aa: CATSRDLMLLANEKLFF; d_gene: -; abundance: -; v_gene: TRBV15; len: 17; j_gene: TRBJ1-4
CDR3nt: TGCAGCGTTGAGCCCGGGAGCGGCACCGGGGAGCTGTTTTTT; CDR3aa: CSVEPGSGTGELFF; d_gene: -; abundance: -; v_gene: TRBV29-1; len: 14; j_gene: TRBJ2-2
CDR3nt: TGCGCCAGCAGCTTGGCAGGCGGGTATGGCTACACCTTC; CDR3aa: CASSLAGGYGYTF; d_gene: -; abundance: -; v_gene: TRBV5-1; len: 13; j_gene: TRBJ1-2
CDR3nt: TGTGCCAGCAGAAAGACAGAGAACACTGAAGCTTTCTTT; CDR3aa: CASRKTENTEAFF; d_gene: -; abundance: -; v_gene: TRBV12-3/TRBV12-4; len: 13; j_gene: TRBJ1-1